The 2 T cell receptor beta chains listed next were all sequenced from one sample in a study of blood T cell repertoires in COVID-19. The data were produced by immunoSEQ multiplex PCR, yet TCRdb's version contains in-frame clones alone and is incomplete. This repertoire shows roughly 130,000 clones, around 81% found once; its top ten account for 8% to 10%. The sample comprised peripheral blood. The receptors derive from a man between 35 and 55 years old with active or convalescent COVID-19.

CDR3 sequence reads: CASSPLVNLAGGYNEQFF. As DNA, the CDR3 is TGTGCCAGCTCACCACTAGTAAACCTAGCGGGGGGTTACAATGAGCAGTTCTTC. The chain carries TRBV18 and TRBJ2-1; 11 bases align to TRBD2. The CDR3 runs to 18 residues. From germline, CDR1 is KGHSH and CDR2 LQKENI. The J segment lost 4 bases and the V segment lost 1 base, leaving 9 bases of the junction unmatched.

The chain joins TRBV6-1 to TRBJ2-7; D perhaps matches TRBD1 (5 bases). The CDR3 extends over 16 amino acids. V was shortened by 1 base and J by 1 base, with 14 bases between the two germline ends. CDR1 is MNHNS and CDR2 is SASEGT in the germline V gene. Written as DNA, the CDR3 is TGTGCCAGCAGTGAAGAAGACGCAGGGATGTCCTACGAGCAGTACTTC. Residues: CASSEEDAGMSYEQYF.